The 27 T cell receptor beta chains below come from one sample, sequenced in a study of T cells in Graves' hyperthyroidism and ophthalmopathy. Amplified TCR beta CDR3 regions came from RNA transcripts. Primed by the HTBI set, a first-round RT-PCR was run on the TCR CDR3. One entry per CDR3 protein, called by TCRdb with MiXCR from the multiplex PCR reads. The sample holds 750,000 to 900,000 distinct CDR3 sequences; more than 30% are singletons and the top ten take 8.9%. The specimen sequenced was blood. The receptor set was obtained from a man aged 18-30 years with Graves' hyperthyroidism.

This clonotype has a count of ten or more. This chain links TRBV15 with TRBJ2-7; maybe TRBD1 (6 bases). Germline V gives CDR1 LNHNV, CDR2 YYDKDF (reference sequence). V dropped 0 bases and J dropped 3 bases, with 12 bases sitting between them. The CDR3 loop spans 15 amino acids. Here the CDR3 reads CATSREGARDYEQYF. CDR3 bases: TGTGCCACCAGCAGAGAGGGGGCCAGGGACTACGAGCAGTACTTC.

There are many counts of this clonotype. This chain joins TRBV7-9 and TRBJ1-3, with D possibly TRBD1 on 5 matching bases. V lost 11 bases and J 7 bases, leaving 18 bases between the germline ends. Germline V gives CDR1 SEHNR, CDR2 FQNEAQ (reference sequence). The CDR3 totals 13 residues. Written as DNA, the CDR3 is TGTGCCGGCACCGGGACCCACGGGAACACCATATATTTT. Amino acid sequence: CAGTGTHGNTIYF.

The sample holds many counts of this clonotype. The chain has TRBV10-3 and TRBJ2-5; 10 nucleotides align to TRBD2. The length of the CDR3 is 15 residues. From germline, CDR1 is ENHRY and CDR2 SYGVKD. The ends lost 3 bases at V and 3 bases at J; junction bases unmatched: 4. CDR3 sequence: CAISDGAGGKETQYF. The CDR3 coding sequence is TGTGCCATCAGTGACGGAGCGGGGGGGAAAGAGACCCAGTACTTC.

V is TRBV20-1 and J is TRBJ2-5; D remains ambiguous. V was shortened by 3 bases and J by 7 bases, with 12 bases between the two germline ends. The CDR3 loop spans 12 amino acids. Germline V gene data show CDR1 as DFQATT and CDR2 as SNEGSKA (reference sequence). CDR3 DNA: TGCAGTGCTAGCCGAAAGGGCGGGACCCAGTACTTC. This gives the protein CSASRKGGTQYF.

This sequence joins TRBV6-2 or TRBV6-3 and TRBJ1-3; D gene uncertain. The V and J ends lost 2 bases and 4 bases respectively, with 6 bases between them. The CDR3 runs to 13 residues. The germline gives CDR1 MNHEY, CDR2 SVGEGT. CDR3 nucleotide sequence: TGTGCCAGCAGTTACGGGCCGGGAAACACCATATATTTT. Amino acid sequence: CASSYGPGNTIYF.

This clonotype was seen only a few times. J is TRBJ1-1 and V is TRBV11-2; TRBD1 is a possible D gene (5 bases). V gave up 5 bases and J gave up 11 bases, with 18 bases separating them. CDR3 size: 13 residues. The V gene's germline CDR1 is SGHAT and CDR2 FQNNGV. The CDR3 sequence: CASSRDYSWMAFF. The CDR3 nucleotides read TGTGCCAGCAGCCGGGACTATTCTTGGATGGCTTTCTTT. The whole variable domain, remainder taken from reference TRBV11-2 and TRBJ1-1, is EAGVAQSPRYKIIEKRQSVAFWCNPISGHATLYWYQQILGQGPKLLIQFQNNGVVDDSQLPKDRFSAERLKGVDSTLKIQPAKLEDSAVYLCASSRDYSWMAFFGQGTRLTVV.

The chain carries TRBV15 and TRBJ1-4, with D maybe TRBD1 (5 bases). Germline CDR1 is LNHNV and CDR2 is YYDKDF (reference sequence). The V end was cut by 0 bases, the J end by 3 bases, with 23 bases between. The CDR3 covers 20 residues. The CDR3 reads CATSRDFGSGGLRANEKLFF. The CDR3 region has the DNA TGTGCCACCAGCAGAGATTTTGGGTCTGGGGGACTTCGTGCTAATGAAAAACTGTTTTTT.

The chain is built from TRBV7-3 and TRBJ1-6; D ambiguous. The CDR3 extends over 14 amino acids. V shed 5 bases and J shed 4 bases, with 9 bases lying between them. From germline, CDR1 is SGHTA and CDR2 FQGTGA. The CDR3 DNA follows: TGTGCCAGCAGCCAGTTGGAGTATAATTCACCCCTCCACTTT. Its translation: CASSQLEYNSPLHF.

This clonotype was recorded at least ten times. The chain combines TRBV29-1 with TRBJ1-1, with 7 bases aligning to TRBD1. Germline assignment: CDR1 SQVTM and CDR2 ANQGSEA. V shed 7 bases and J 0 bases; nucleotides not matched to a gene: 5. The CDR3 spans 13 residues. The CDR3 sequence: CSGGGAMNTEAFF. CDR3 coding DNA: TGCAGCGGAGGGGGCGCAATGAACACTGAAGCTTTCTTT.

V gene TRBV20-1 combines with J gene TRBJ2-7; the D gene is possibly TRBD2 (6 bases). Deletions cut 3 bases from V and 0 bases from J, with 18 bases between. Looked up from germline, CDR1 is DFQATT and CDR2 is SNEGSKA (reference sequence). This CDR3 is built from 16 residues. The CDR3 loop is CSASRMLASFSYEQYF. CDR3 sequence (DNA): TGCAGTGCTAGTAGGATGCTAGCGAGCTTCTCCTACGAGCAGTACTTC.

This rearrangement joins TRBV6-2 or TRBV6-3 to TRBJ1-2; D gene uncertain. V was trimmed by 8 bases and J by 4 bases, leaving 14 bases between them. The CDR3 runs 13 residues. Germline V lookup: CDR1 MNHEY, CDR2 SVGEGT. CDR3 DNA: TGTGCCAGCTATTCGACCGTCATCTATGGCTACACCTTC. It codes for CASYSTVIYGYTF.

Many counts were recorded for this clonotype. CDR3 sequence: CASSPGVNGRETQYF. The CDR3 bases are TGTGCCAGCAGCCCCGGGGTAAACGGGCGAGAGACCCAGTACTTC. The chain is built from TRBV7-8 and TRBJ2-5, with D possibly being TRBD2 (5 bases). With 5 bases removed from V and 4 bases from J, the gap between germline ends came to 17 bases. Looked up from germline, CDR1 is SGHVS and CDR2 is FQNEAQ. This CDR3 spans 15 amino acids.

This clonotype appeared many times. The V call is TRBV12-3 or TRBV12-4, the J call TRBJ1-6; D is undetermined. V lost 6 bases and J lost 10, with 19 bases in between. The CDR3 sequence is 15 residues long. The CDR3, as DNA: TGTGCCAGCAGACGCCAGGCGGGAAGGAGCTCACCCCTCCACTTT. Residues: CASRRQAGRSSPLHF.

This clonotype was seen repeatedly, ten times or more. The genes are TRBV4-1 and TRBJ2-5, with TRBD2 as a possible D gene (6 bases). Germline CDR1 reads MGHRA; CDR2 reads YSYEKL. The CDR3 consists of 14 residues. V was cut by 0 bases and J by 4 bases, with 9 bases left in between. CDR3 bases: TGCGCCAGCAGCCAAGATTGGGGAGGAGAGACCCAGTACTTC. Protein sequence: CASSQDWGGETQYF.

V and J are TRBV2 and TRBJ2-5; a possible D gene is TRBD2 (6 bases). Germline CDR1 and CDR2: SNHLY and FYNNEI. CDR3 length: 15 amino acids. The ends were cut back, 6 bases at V and 0 bases at J, with 14 bases in the middle. The CDR3: CASSGDWKYQETQYF. CDR3 coding DNA: TGTGCCAGCAGCGGGGACTGGAAGTACCAAGAGACCCAGTACTTC.

This clonotype was seen many times. The CDR3 here is CSVLGTGGTGANVLTF. CDR3 bases: TGCAGCGTTCTCGGGACAGGGGGCACTGGGGCCAACGTCCTGACTTTC. This chain links TRBV29-1 with TRBJ2-6, with 12 nucleotides matching TRBD1. The V gene end was trimmed by 5 bases and the J gene end by 2 bases; junction bases not matched to a gene: 4. Germline values: CDR1 SQVTM, CDR2 ANQGSEA. CDR3 size: 16 residues. The entire variable domain, with the rest obtained from reference TRBV29-1 and TRBJ2-6, is as follows: SAVISQKPSRDICQRGTSLTIQCQVDSQVTMMFWYRQQPGQSLTLIATANQGSEATYESGFVIDKFPISRPNLTFSTLTVSNMSPEDSSIYLCSVLGTGGTGANVLTFGAGSRLTVL.

The chain employs TRBV20-1 and TRBJ1-2, with TRBD1 as a possible D gene (6 bases). CDR3 length equals 17 residues. The V end was cut by 0 bases, the J end by 1 base, with 18 bases between. Germline V CDR1 and CDR2: DFQATT, SNEGSKA (reference sequence). CDR3 sequence: CSARDTGGDPLNYGYTF. The CDR3 DNA sequence: TGCAGTGCTAGAGATACGGGGGGCGACCCTCTTAACTATGGCTACACCTTC.

This clonotype was counted between two and nine times. The chain links TRBV6-6 to TRBJ2-7; the D gene is possibly TRBD2 (5 bases). V was shortened by 10 bases and J by 7 bases, with 20 bases between the two germline ends. Germline CDR1 is MNHNY and CDR2 is SVGAGI (reference sequence). The CDR3 totals 13 residues. CDR3 protein: CATLGSGLGEQYF. CDR3 sequence (DNA): TGTGCCACCCTAGGGTCGGGATTGGGGGAGCAGTACTTC.

This sequence joins TRBV20-1 and TRBJ2-5; TRBD2 agrees at 10 bases. The CDR3 length is 15 residues. Germline lookup yields CDR1 DFQATT and CDR2 SNEGSKA (reference sequence). V trimming: 2 bases; J trimming: 5 bases; junction bases outside the gene matches: 8. Written as DNA, the CDR3 is TGCAGTGCTAGATCGAGCGGGAGGGCGGACGAGACCCAGTACTTC. Translated: CSARSSGRADETQYF.

V is TRBV2 and J is TRBJ2-6; D tentatively reads TRBD1 or TRBD2 (6 bases each). Germline V lookup: CDR1 SNHLY, CDR2 FYNNEI. The CDR3 runs 17 residues. V gave up 6 bases and J gave up 4 bases, with 19 bases separating them. Here the CDR3 reads CASRPPRAGTGANVLTF. CDR3 DNA sequence: TGTGCCAGCAGACCCCCCCGGGCGGGGACAGGGGCCAACGTCCTGACTTTC.

The chain has TRBV9 and TRBJ2-2; the match to TRBD2 covers 14 bases. In germline, CDR1 is SGDLS, CDR2 YYNGEE. The CDR3 loop spans 20 amino acids. V lost 4 bases to trimming and J lost 0 bases; unmatched junction nucleotides: 11. CDR3: CASSLKSGLAGVANTGELFF. The CDR3 DNA sequence: TGTGCCAGCAGCTTAAAATCGGGACTAGCGGGAGTAGCGAACACCGGGGAGCTGTTTTTT.

This clonotype occurred many times. V and J are TRBV9 and TRBJ2-2; D ambiguous. Deletions cut 3 bases from V and 6 bases from J, with 3 bases between. This CDR3 contains 11 residues. CDR1 and CDR2 (germline): SGDLS, YYNGEE. The CDR3 DNA sequence: TGTGCCAGCAGCGGCTCCGGGGAGCTGTTTTTT. This sequence encodes CASSGSGELFF.

Details on this clonotype: A much larger clone differs by one base, so this may be a read error. The rearrangement joins TRBV7-9 to TRBJ2-5, with 7 bases aligning to TRBD2. The CDR3 is 14 amino acids. Germline assignment: CDR1 SEHNR and CDR2 FQNEAQ (reference sequence). The V and J ends lost 5 bases and 5 bases, in that order; junction bases with no gene match: 8. CDR3 sequence (DNA): TGTGCCAGCAGCGATGGACTAGTAGAGGAGACCCAGTACTTC. This codes for CASSDGLVEETQYF. Filled out from reference TRBV7-9 and TRBJ2-5, the complete variable domain reads DTGVSQNPRHKITKRGQNVTFRCDPISEHNRLYWYRQTLGQGPEFLTYFQNEAQLEKSRLLSDRFSAERPKGSFSTLEIQRTEQGDSAMYLCASSDGLVEETQYFGPGTRLLVL.

This clonotype was seen only a few times. The J gene is TRBJ2-7, the V gene TRBV5-1; D remains ambiguous. The V end lost 0 bases, the J end lost 6 bases, and 10 bases lay between the germline ends. In germline, CDR1 is SGHRS, CDR2 YFSETQ. This CDR3 is 13 amino acids long. Written as DNA, the CDR3 is TGCGCCAGCAGCTTGGATTCTCCGTTCGAGCAGTACTTC. The encoded protein is CASSLDSPFEQYF.

This clonotype was seen a handful of times. The chain combines TRBV12-3 or TRBV12-4 with TRBJ1-3; tentative D call: TRBD1 (6 bases). Trimming pared 7 bases from V and 2 bases from J, leaving 18 bases between. The length of the CDR3 is 16 residues. CDR3 bases: TGTGCCAGCACTCCCCTTGGGGGGCCCCCTGGAAACACCATATATTTT. Its protein is CASTPLGGPPGNTIYF.

This chain joins TRBV29-1 and TRBJ1-2; D unresolved. There are 12 residues in the CDR3. V dropped 0 bases and J dropped 5 bases, with 7 bases sitting between them. CDR1 and CDR2 (germline): SQVTM, ANQGSEA. CDR3 DNA: TGCAGCGTTGAAGACGACCTGTATGGCTACACCTTC. This gives the protein CSVEDDLYGYTF.

The chain is built from TRBV2 and TRBJ1-1; perhaps TRBD1 as D (5 bases). Germline V gene lookup returns CDR1 SNHLY and CDR2 FYNNEI. Between the trimmed V and J ends, which lost 2 bases and 4 bases, there was a span of 14 bases. The CDR3 spans 15 residues. The CDR3 coding sequence is TGTGCCAGCAGTGAAAATAGGGGCGTTGGCACTGAAGCTTTCTTT. This gives the protein CASSENRGVGTEAFF.